The rows below give T cell receptor beta chains drawn from one sample of a study of glioma-infiltrating T cells after dendritic cell vaccination. Clones were sequenced by immunoSEQ multiplex PCR, and TCRdb holds only the in-frame ones, with some missing. The sample has about 90,000 clones; roughly 87% are singletons. The specimen comprised blood, sampled after dendritic cell vaccination. The receptors were gathered from a human donor with glioblastoma. CDR3s include the opening cysteine and the closing phenylalanine or tryptophan. The D gene is left open where the match is weak. Clone size, where shown, is once, few, many, or a class for clones that have expanded.

TRBJ2-3	15	TRBD1	TRBV6-5	once	CASRRQGKSTDTQYF	TGTGCCAGCAGAAGACAGGGAAAGAGCACAGATACGCAGTATTTT
TRBJ2-7	15	-	TRBV19	-	CASSRGGEYSYEQYF	TGTGCCAGTTCTCGAGGGGGGGAATACTCCTACGAGCAGTACTTC
TRBJ2-7	14	-	TRBV11-2	once	CASSSEASFYEQYF	TGTGCCAGCAGCTCCGAGGCGTCCTTCTACGAGCAGTACTTC
TRBJ1-6	16	-	TRBV6-5	-	CASSYSWDKGNSPLHF	TGTGCCAGCAGTTACTCGTGGGACAAGGGTAATTCACCCCTCCACTTT
TRBJ1-2	18	TRBD1	TRBV5-6	-	CASSLDRLGQGVLDGYTF	TGTGCCAGCAGCTTGGACCGACTGGGACAGGGGGTTTTGGATGGCTACACCTTC
TRBJ2-1	15	-	TRBV7-9	-	CASSSQGSLANEQFF	TGTGCCAGCAGCTCACAGGGCTCCCTGGCCAATGAGCAGTTCTTC
TRBJ1-2	16	TRBD1	TRBV6-5	-	CASSYSRTGLTGGYTF	TGTGCCAGCAGTTACTCCCGGACAGGACTAACTGGGGGCTACACCTTC
TRBJ1-2	13	-	TRBV11-1	medium-sized	CASSGLGGYGYTF	TGTGCCAGCAGCGGATTGGGGGGATATGGCTACACCTTC
TRBJ1-6	15	TRBD1	TRBV7-8	-	CASSLFAGGNSPLHF	TGTGCCAGCAGCTTATTTGCAGGGGGTAATTCACCCCTCCACTTT
TRBJ1-5	17	-	TRBV2	-	CASRERAGGYSNQPQHF	TGTGCCAGCAGGGAACGGGCTGGGGGGTATAGCAATCAGCCCCAGCATTTT
TRBJ2-1	13	TRBD2	TRBV29-1	-	CSVARGGYNEQFF	TGCAGCGTTGCGCGGGGGGGCTACAATGAGCAGTTCTTC
TRBJ2-3	18	TRBD2	TRBV7-3	-	CASSYSGTSGGDTDTQYF	TGTGCCAGCAGCTACTCCGGGACTAGCGGGGGGGACACAGATACGCAGTATTTT
TRBJ2-1	14	-	TRBV11-3	-	CASSSGGKYNEQFF	TGTGCCAGCAGCTCAGGCGGGAAATACAATGAGCAGTTCTTC
TRBJ1-1	15	-	TRBV7-2	once	CASSSYQGPNTEAFF	TGTGCCAGCAGCTCGTATCAGGGGCCGAACACTGAAGCTTTCTTT
TRBJ1-1	13	-	TRBV27	few	CASSQKRNTEAFF	TGTGCCAGCAGTCAAAAGCGAAACACTGAAGCTTTCTTT
TRBJ1-6	15	-	TRBV5-1	-	CASSRGQAADSPLHF	TGCGCCAGCAGCCGGGGACAAGCGGCGGATTCACCCCTCCACTTT
TRBJ1-5	15	TRBD1	TRBV10-1	-	CASSEGQGVNQPQHF	TGCGCCAGCAGTGAGGGACAGGGGGTCAATCAGCCCCAGCATTTT
TRBJ1-5	16	-	TRBV2	-	CASSVGGRTGNQPQHF	TGTGCCAGCAGCGTCGGGGGGCGTACCGGCAATCAGCCCCAGCATTTT